This TCR beta chain comes out of a study of T cells in Graves' hyperthyroidism and ophthalmopathy. Whole-study findings and limits: The model anticipated ophthalmopathy a median around six months pre-onset. Expanded thyroid clonotypes (above 0.001) were mostly also found in blood.

Turning to this clonotype: What it recognizes is unknown.

Diagnosing involved the use of clinical symptoms, serum thyroxine and TRAb, thyroid ultrasound and orbital computed tomography. RNA transcripts provided the source from which TCR beta CDR3 regions were amplified. Carried out on the TCR CDR3, a first-round RT-PCR used the HTBI primer set. A single record per CDR3 protein comes from TCRdb applying MiXCR to the multiplex PCR reads. The repertoire holds approximately 870,000 distinct CDR3 sequences, with 38% as singletons. Germline CDR1 is SGHTA and CDR2 is FQGNSA. The CDR3 has 11 residues. The V and J ends lost 5 bases and 6 bases respectively, with 6 bases between them.

V gene TRBV7-2 combines with J gene TRBJ2-3; D not resolved. The receptor was derived from a man aged 18-30 years with Graves' hyperthyroidism. The specimen was blood. CDR3 region: CASSNSDTQYF. DNA for the CDR3: TGTGCCAGCAGCAACTCCGATACGCAGTATTTT.